The rows below give T cell receptor beta chains drawn from one sample of a study of blood T cell repertoires in COVID-19. Sequencing was performed with immunoSEQ multiplex PCR; in TCRdb, only in-frame clones are kept and a portion is missing. The sample has 100,000 to 150,000 clones, roughly 90% seen once. The source material was peripheral blood. The source is a man between 45 and 60 years old with acute or convalescent COVID-19. Each CDR3 is given with its conserved first and last residue. The D gene is left open where the match is weak. A row's size may be missing; if present it is once, few, many or a size class.

j_call: TRBJ2-3
clone_size: .
d_call: .
v_call: TRBV21-1
cdr3_aa: CASLASGRAAETDTQYF
cdr3_nt: TGTGCCAGCCTCGCGAGCGGGAGGGCCGCGGAAACAGATACGCAGTATTTT

j_call: TRBJ2-7
clone_size: few
d_call: TRBD2
v_call: TRBV10-2
cdr3_aa: CASSDLGLAGDTRF
cdr3_nt: TGCGCCAGCAGTGATCTCGGACTAGCGGGAGACACCCGCTTC

j_call: TRBJ2-1
clone_size: .
d_call: TRBD2
v_call: TRBV5-5
cdr3_aa: CASSLVSGNLDEQFF
cdr3_nt: TGTGCCAGCAGCTTGGTTAGCGGGAATCTCGATGAGCAGTTCTTC

j_call: TRBJ1-2
clone_size: few
d_call: .
v_call: TRBV5-4
cdr3_aa: CASRAFGGGNYGYTF
cdr3_nt: TGTGCCAGCAGGGCCTTCGGCGGCGGAAACTATGGCTACACCTTC

j_call: TRBJ2-2
clone_size: .
d_call: .
v_call: TRBV19
cdr3_aa: CASSISGPGESANTGELFF
cdr3_nt: TGTGCCAGTAGTATTTCGGGCCCCGGGGAATCCGCGAACACCGGGGAGCTGTTTTTT

j_call: TRBJ1-1
clone_size: .
d_call: TRBD1
v_call: TRBV6-5
cdr3_aa: CASSRGRGTEAFF
cdr3_nt: TGTGCCAGCAGCAGGGGGCGGGGCACTGAAGCTTTCTTT

j_call: TRBJ2-1
clone_size: .
d_call: .
v_call: TRBV5-1
cdr3_aa: CASSSARDSYNEQFF
cdr3_nt: TGCGCCAGCAGCTCAGCGAGAGACTCCTACAATGAGCAGTTCTTC

j_call: TRBJ1-6
clone_size: .
d_call: .
v_call: TRBV6-5
cdr3_aa: CASSLDRSSPLHF
cdr3_nt: TGTGCCAGCAGTTTAGATAGAAGTTCACCCCTCCACTTT

j_call: TRBJ1-5
clone_size: .
d_call: TRBD1
v_call: TRBV2
cdr3_aa: CASSAGQGVPQHF
cdr3_nt: TGTGCCAGCAGTGCGGGACAGGGAGTGCCCCAGCATTTT

j_call: TRBJ2-1
clone_size: .
d_call: .
v_call: TRBV20-1
cdr3_aa: CSASPSDSSYNEQFF
cdr3_nt: TGCAGTGCTAGTCCTAGCGACAGCTCCTACAATGAGCAGTTCTTC

j_call: TRBJ1-5
clone_size: few
d_call: .
v_call: TRBV6-4
cdr3_aa: CASSDREIRGRGGNQPQHF
cdr3_nt: TGTGCCAGCAGTGACCGTGAAATTAGAGGCAGGGGTGGTAATCAGCCCCAGCATTTT

j_call: TRBJ1-5
clone_size: .
d_call: TRBD1
v_call: TRBV2
cdr3_aa: CASRAGQSSNQPQHF
cdr3_nt: TGTGCCAGCAGGGCGGGACAGTCTAGCAATCAGCCCCAGCATTTT

j_call: TRBJ1-5
clone_size: .
d_call: .
v_call: TRBV19
cdr3_aa: CASSITGNQPQHF
cdr3_nt: TGTGCCAGTAGTATCACAGGGAATCAGCCCCAGCATTTT

j_call: TRBJ2-1
clone_size: .
d_call: TRBD2
v_call: TRBV30
cdr3_aa: CAWSVGRGLYNEQFF
cdr3_nt: TGTGCCTGGAGTGTAGGGAGGGGTCTTTACAATGAGCAGTTCTTC

j_call: TRBJ2-5
clone_size: .
d_call: .
v_call: TRBV2
cdr3_aa: CASSDPGHLWGTQYF
cdr3_nt: TGTGCCAGCAGTGATCCGGGACACCTATGGGGGACCCAGTACTTC

j_call: TRBJ1-5
clone_size: .
d_call: TRBD1
v_call: TRBV19
cdr3_aa: CASSSWTGQNQPQHF
cdr3_nt: TGTGCCAGTAGTAGTTGGACAGGGCAAAATCAGCCCCAGCATTTT

j_call: TRBJ2-4
clone_size: .
d_call: .
v_call: TRBV11-3
cdr3_aa: CASPPEAKNIQYF
cdr3_nt: TGTGCCAGCCCGCCGGAGGCCAAAAACATTCAGTACTTC

j_call: TRBJ1-2
clone_size: .
d_call: .
v_call: TRBV19
cdr3_aa: CASTAGTAAYGYTF
cdr3_nt: TGTGCCAGTACGGCGGGGACGGCGGCCTATGGCTACACCTTC

j_call: TRBJ1-5
clone_size: .
d_call: TRBD1
v_call: TRBV6-5
cdr3_aa: CASRSGTGNQPQHF
cdr3_nt: TGTGCCAGCAGATCCGGGACAGGGAATCAGCCCCAGCATTTT

j_call: TRBJ2-5
clone_size: .
d_call: TRBD2
v_call: TRBV5-4
cdr3_aa: CASSSVRGTSETQYF
cdr3_nt: TGTGCCAGCAGCTCCGTGCGAGGGACTAGCGAGACCCAGTACTTC

j_call: TRBJ2-2
clone_size: few
d_call: .
v_call: TRBV6-2/TRBV6-3
cdr3_aa: CASSLAGGETGELFF
cdr3_nt: TGTGCCAGCAGTCTAGCAGGAGGGGAGACCGGGGAGCTGTTTTTT

j_call: TRBJ2-7
clone_size: .
d_call: .
v_call: TRBV7-9
cdr3_aa: CASSPGLTAYEQYF
cdr3_nt: TGTGCCAGCAGCCCCGGACTCACAGCCTACGAGCAGTACTTC

j_call: TRBJ1-2
clone_size: .
d_call: .
v_call: TRBV12-3/TRBV12-4
cdr3_aa: CASRPDGKYGYTF
cdr3_nt: TGTGCCAGCAGACCTGACGGGAAGTATGGCTACACCTTC

j_call: TRBJ2-1
clone_size: .
d_call: TRBD2
v_call: TRBV5-1
cdr3_aa: CASSSIAGGFEQFF
cdr3_nt: TGCGCCAGCAGCTCCATAGCGGGAGGCTTTGAGCAGTTCTTC

j_call: TRBJ2-2
clone_size: once
d_call: TRBD2
v_call: TRBV24-1
cdr3_aa: CATSDALAGAGELFF
cdr3_nt: TGTGCCACCAGTGATGCACTAGCGGGAGCCGGGGAGCTGTTTTTT

j_call: TRBJ1-3
clone_size: .
d_call: TRBD1
v_call: TRBV18
cdr3_aa: CASSKLPGTGLSGNTIYF
cdr3_nt: TGTGCCAGCTCAAAACTACCCGGGACAGGACTCTCTGGAAACACCATATATTTT

j_call: TRBJ1-2
clone_size: .
d_call: TRBD1
v_call: TRBV6-5
cdr3_aa: CASRTPGQGEGYTF
cdr3_nt: TGTGCCAGCAGAACCCCGGGACAGGGAGAGGGCTACACCTTC

j_call: TRBJ2-2
clone_size: .
d_call: .
v_call: TRBV7-9
cdr3_aa: CASSLGTSWDTGELFF
cdr3_nt: TGTGCCAGCAGCTTAGGTACTAGCTGGGACACCGGGGAGCTGTTTTTT

j_call: TRBJ2-2
clone_size: .
d_call: .
v_call: TRBV29-1
cdr3_aa: CSVGQYTGELFF
cdr3_nt: TGCAGCGTTGGACAGTACACCGGGGAGCTGTTTTTT

j_call: TRBJ1-1
clone_size: .
d_call: TRBD1
v_call: TRBV18
cdr3_aa: CASSPGQGKNTEAFF
cdr3_nt: TGTGCCAGCTCACCTGGACAGGGGAAGAACACTGAAGCTTTCTTT

j_call: TRBJ2-2
clone_size: .
d_call: .
v_call: TRBV27
cdr3_aa: CASMKTLVGGSNTGELFF
cdr3_nt: TGTGCCAGCATGAAGACCCTTGTAGGGGGATCGAACACCGGGGAGCTGTTTTTT

j_call: TRBJ2-7
clone_size: .
d_call: TRBD2
v_call: TRBV11-2
cdr3_aa: CASSPLTSGSRQYF
cdr3_nt: TGTGCCAGCAGCCCTCTGACTAGCGGGAGTCGGCAGTACTTC

j_call: TRBJ1-2
clone_size: .
d_call: TRBD1
v_call: TRBV18
cdr3_aa: CASSPPGTAYGYTF
cdr3_nt: TGTGCCAGCTCACCCCCCGGGACAGCCTATGGCTACACCTTC

j_call: TRBJ1-1
clone_size: once
d_call: .
v_call: TRBV12-3/TRBV12-4
cdr3_aa: CASRKQGNTEAFF
cdr3_nt: TGTGCCAGCAGGAAACAGGGGAACACTGAAGCTTTCTTT

j_call: TRBJ2-7
clone_size: .
d_call: .
v_call: TRBV5-1
cdr3_aa: CASSLDGPYEQYF
cdr3_nt: TGCGCCAGCAGCTTGGACGGTCCCTACGAGCAGTACTTC

j_call: TRBJ1-4
clone_size: .
d_call: TRBD1
v_call: TRBV6-6
cdr3_aa: CASSQTGSNEKLFF
cdr3_nt: TGTGCCAGCAGCCAGACAGGGTCGAATGAAAAACTGTTTTTT

j_call: TRBJ1-5
clone_size: .
d_call: .
v_call: TRBV6-6
cdr3_aa: CASSSGFNQPQHF
cdr3_nt: TGTGCCAGCAGCTCAGGTTTCAATCAGCCCCAGCATTTT

j_call: TRBJ1-2
clone_size: .
d_call: .
v_call: TRBV6-1
cdr3_aa: CASSEGGRGYGYTF
cdr3_nt: TGTGCCAGCAGTGAAGGGGGTAGGGGCTATGGCTACACCTTC

j_call: TRBJ1-2
clone_size: .
d_call: TRBD1
v_call: TRBV4-1
cdr3_aa: CASSQVGQGPYGYTF
cdr3_nt: TGCGCCAGCAGCCAAGTGGGACAGGGCCCTTATGGCTACACCTTC

j_call: TRBJ1-2
clone_size: few
d_call: .
v_call: TRBV12-3/TRBV12-4
cdr3_aa: CASRGQGHYGYTF
cdr3_nt: TGTGCCAGCAGGGGGCAGGGCCACTATGGCTACACCTTC

j_call: TRBJ2-3
clone_size: .
d_call: TRBD2
v_call: TRBV12-5
cdr3_aa: CASGLRSGIGVRGTDTQYF
cdr3_nt: TGTGCTAGTGGTTTGAGAAGCGGGATCGGGGTTAGAGGGACAGATACGCAGTATTTT

j_call: TRBJ1-2
clone_size: .
d_call: .
v_call: TRBV7-2
cdr3_aa: CASSSGGGRSNYGYTF
cdr3_nt: TGTGCCAGCAGCTCCGGGGGAGGCCGAAGTAACTATGGCTACACCTTC

j_call: TRBJ2-1
clone_size: .
d_call: TRBD1
v_call: TRBV4-1
cdr3_aa: CASSRSLPGQGINGQFF
cdr3_nt: TGCGCCAGCAGCCGATCTTTACCGGGACAGGGTATTAATGGGCAGTTCTTC

j_call: TRBJ2-3
clone_size: .
d_call: TRBD2
v_call: TRBV5-4
cdr3_aa: CASQLAGTDTQYF
cdr3_nt: TGTGCCAGCCAACTAGCGGGCACAGATACGCAGTATTTT

j_call: TRBJ2-1
clone_size: .
d_call: .
v_call: TRBV7-9
cdr3_aa: CASSTRLNEQFF
cdr3_nt: TGTGCCAGCAGCACCAGACTAAATGAGCAGTTCTTC

j_call: TRBJ1-1
clone_size: few
d_call: .
v_call: TRBV4-1
cdr3_aa: CASSQDPYGEAFF
cdr3_nt: TGCGCCAGCAGCCAAGACCCCTACGGTGAAGCTTTCTTT

j_call: TRBJ1-1
clone_size: .
d_call: TRBD1
v_call: TRBV28
cdr3_aa: CASSPSLSGTDLNTEAFF
cdr3_nt: TGTGCCAGCAGTCCCAGTTTGTCCGGGACAGATCTAAACACTGAAGCTTTCTTT

j_call: TRBJ1-2
clone_size: .
d_call: TRBD1
v_call: TRBV2
cdr3_aa: CASRTGTGNYGYTF
cdr3_nt: TGTGCCAGCAGAACCGGGACAGGGAACTATGGCTACACCTTC

j_call: TRBJ1-1
clone_size: .
d_call: .
v_call: TRBV23-1
cdr3_aa: CASSQGAQGGRTEAFF
cdr3_nt: TGCGCCAGCAGTCAAGGGGCCCAGGGCGGTCGGACTGAAGCTTTCTTT

j_call: TRBJ1-1
clone_size: once
d_call: .
v_call: TRBV4-3
cdr3_aa: CASSLETGMNTEAFF
cdr3_nt: TGCGCCAGCAGCCTCGAGACAGGAATGAACACTGAAGCTTTCTTT

j_call: TRBJ1-2
clone_size: .
d_call: .
v_call: TRBV19
cdr3_aa: CASSIDINRNNGYTF
cdr3_nt: TGTGCCAGTAGTATAGATATAAACAGGAACAATGGCTACACCTTC

j_call: TRBJ1-2
clone_size: .
d_call: TRBD1
v_call: TRBV7-2
cdr3_aa: CASSLVQGASTF
cdr3_nt: TGTGCCAGCAGCTTAGTACAGGGGGCATCTACCTTC

j_call: TRBJ2-1
clone_size: .
d_call: .
v_call: TRBV27
cdr3_aa: CASSSSSYNEQFF
cdr3_nt: TGTGCCAGCAGTTCGAGCTCCTACAATGAGCAGTTCTTC

j_call: TRBJ1-1
clone_size: .
d_call: .
v_call: TRBV7-2
cdr3_aa: CASSGRVGNTEAFF
cdr3_nt: TGTGCCAGCAGCGGGCGGGTCGGGAACACTGAAGCTTTCTTT

j_call: TRBJ2-2
clone_size: few
d_call: .
v_call: TRBV27
cdr3_aa: CASSLSGELFF
cdr3_nt: TGTGCCAGCAGTTTGAGCGGGGAGCTGTTTTTT

j_call: TRBJ1-2
clone_size: once
d_call: .
v_call: TRBV6-5
cdr3_aa: CASSYWVGGSGYTF
cdr3_nt: TGTGCCAGCAGTTACTGGGTCGGAGGGAGTGGCTACACCTTC

j_call: TRBJ1-1
clone_size: .
d_call: TRBD1
v_call: TRBV6-2/TRBV6-3
cdr3_aa: CASSRDRGRNTEAFF
cdr3_nt: TGTGCCAGCAGCCGAGACAGGGGGCGGAACACTGAAGCTTTCTTT

j_call: TRBJ2-7
clone_size: .
d_call: .
v_call: TRBV27
cdr3_aa: CASRPRAGGSYEQYF
cdr3_nt: TGTGCCAGCAGACCGCGGGCCGGCGGCTCCTACGAGCAGTACTTC

j_call: TRBJ2-1
clone_size: .
d_call: .
v_call: TRBV27
cdr3_aa: CASSFRDSRSYNEQFF
cdr3_nt: TGTGCCAGCAGTTTCCGGGACTCCCGCTCCTACAATGAGCAGTTCTTC